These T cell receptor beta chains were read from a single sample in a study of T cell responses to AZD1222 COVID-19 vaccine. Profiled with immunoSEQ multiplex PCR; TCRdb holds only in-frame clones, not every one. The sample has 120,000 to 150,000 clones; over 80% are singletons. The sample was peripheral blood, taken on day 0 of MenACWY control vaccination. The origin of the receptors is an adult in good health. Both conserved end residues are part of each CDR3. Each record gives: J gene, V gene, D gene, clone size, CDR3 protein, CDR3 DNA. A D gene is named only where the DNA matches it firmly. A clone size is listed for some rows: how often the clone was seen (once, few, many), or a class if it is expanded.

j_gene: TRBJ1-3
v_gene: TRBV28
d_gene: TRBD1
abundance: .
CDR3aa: CASSLSGTGLGNTIYF
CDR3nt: TGTGCCAGCAGTTTGAGCGGGACAGGGTTAGGAAACACCATATATTTT

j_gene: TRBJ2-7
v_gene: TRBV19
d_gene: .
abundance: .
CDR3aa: CASSIVGGSYEQYF
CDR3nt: TGTGCCAGTAGTATAGTTGGGGGTTCCTACGAGCAGTACTTC

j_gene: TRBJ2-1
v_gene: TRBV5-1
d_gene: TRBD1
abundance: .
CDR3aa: CASSSLLGQGWNEQFF
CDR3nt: TGCGCCAGCAGCTCCCTCCTGGGACAGGGGTGGAATGAGCAGTTCTTC

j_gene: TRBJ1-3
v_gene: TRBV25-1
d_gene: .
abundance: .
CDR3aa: CASTSGYTIYF
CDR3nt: TGTGCCAGCACCTCCGGGTACACCATATATTTT

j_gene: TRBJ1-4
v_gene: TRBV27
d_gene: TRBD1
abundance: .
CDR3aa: CASSLTGDGHEKLFF
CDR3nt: TGTGCCAGCAGTTTGACAGGGGACGGCCATGAAAAACTGTTTTTT

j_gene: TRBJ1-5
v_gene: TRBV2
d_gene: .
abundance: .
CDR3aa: CAGRGTENQPQHF
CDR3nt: TGTGCCGGCCGAGGGACGGAGAATCAGCCCCAGCATTTT

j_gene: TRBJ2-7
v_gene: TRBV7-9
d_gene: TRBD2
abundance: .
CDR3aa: CASSPISGRASYEQYF
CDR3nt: TGTGCCAGCAGCCCAATCAGCGGGAGGGCCTCCTACGAGCAGTACTTC

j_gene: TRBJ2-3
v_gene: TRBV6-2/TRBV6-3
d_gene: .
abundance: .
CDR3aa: CASSYSFASTDTQYF
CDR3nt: TGTGCCAGCAGTTACTCATTTGCTAGCACAGATACGCAGTATTTT

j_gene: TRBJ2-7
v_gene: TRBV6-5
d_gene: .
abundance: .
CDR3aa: CASSSAPQRHSYEQYF
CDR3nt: TGTGCCAGCAGTTCCGCCCCACAGCGACACTCCTACGAGCAGTACTTC

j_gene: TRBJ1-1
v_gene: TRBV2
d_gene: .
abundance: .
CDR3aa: CASSEGRARTEAFF
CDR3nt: TGTGCCAGCAGTGAAGGCAGGGCAAGGACTGAAGCTTTCTTT

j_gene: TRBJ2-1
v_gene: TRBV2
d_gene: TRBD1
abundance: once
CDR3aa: CATTGGGIRDEQFF
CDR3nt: TGTGCCACTACAGGGGGCGGGATTCGCGATGAGCAGTTCTTC

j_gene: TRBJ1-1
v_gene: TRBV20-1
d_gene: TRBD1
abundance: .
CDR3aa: CSATGGPGAFF
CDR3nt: TGCAGTGCTACAGGGGGCCCTGGAGCTTTCTTT

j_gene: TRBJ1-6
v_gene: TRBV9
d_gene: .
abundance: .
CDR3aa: CASSVVGNSPLHF
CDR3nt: TGTGCCAGCAGCGTAGTTGGTAATTCACCCCTCCACTTT